A single T cell receptor (beta chain) is shown here with its context. Its specificity is unknown. CDR3 size: 18 residues. The germline V gene encodes CDR1 DFQATT and CDR2 SNEGSKA (reference sequence). V was pared by 1 base and J by 0 bases, with 10 bases of the junction left unmatched. This record belongs to a study of prognosis after radiotherapy for stage I lung cancer. Turning to the study itself: A median of 7 months after radiotherapy, distant metastases were seen in a few patients, while no significant progression was shown by 15. Overall study findings and caveats: Among patients who developed distant metastases, Shannon entropy after stereotactic body radiation therapy was lower. Median unique TCR clones dropped from approximately 9,600 to 7,200 after stereotactic body radiation therapy.

Two-round multiplex PCR on genomic DNA was the method by which TCR beta CDR3 was amplified. First-round PCR amplification was performed with primers specific to each TRBV and TRBJ gene. TCRdb reprocessed the multiplex PCR reads via MiXCR and lists one record per CDR3 protein. The sample shows about 20,000 distinct CDR3 sequences, about 44% of them seen only once. The sample here was PBMCs, taken before or after stereotactic body radiation therapy (not recorded which). This receptor was identified in a donor over 45 with non-small cell lung cancer. The chain employs TRBV20-1 and TRBJ2-3, with TRBD2 matching 10 bases. CDR3 loop: CSARASQGLACSTDTQYF. CDR3 DNA: TGCAGTGCTAGAGCCTCTCAGGGACTAGCGTGCAGCACAGATACGCAGTATTTT.